Here is one TCR beta chain with its context. This record belongs to a study of blood T cell repertoires in COVID-19. V lost 3 bases, J lost 3 bases, and 12 bases lay in between. The CDR3 is 14 residues long. Germline CDR1 and CDR2: DFQATT and SNEGSKA (reference sequence). Some clones are missing from TCRdb's copy, which holds only in-frame ones; the method was immunoSEQ multiplex PCR. This table holds 150,000 to 250,000 clones, 94% found once. Sequenced: peripheral blood. This chain uses TRBV20-1 with TRBJ1-3; possibly TRBD1 for D (5 bases). The receptor was isolated from a man aged 25 to 40 with COVID-19, enrolled during active disease. CDR3 bases: TGCAGTGCTAGTAGCGGGGCAGTTGGAAACACCATATATTTT. Its translation is CSASSGAVGNTIYF.